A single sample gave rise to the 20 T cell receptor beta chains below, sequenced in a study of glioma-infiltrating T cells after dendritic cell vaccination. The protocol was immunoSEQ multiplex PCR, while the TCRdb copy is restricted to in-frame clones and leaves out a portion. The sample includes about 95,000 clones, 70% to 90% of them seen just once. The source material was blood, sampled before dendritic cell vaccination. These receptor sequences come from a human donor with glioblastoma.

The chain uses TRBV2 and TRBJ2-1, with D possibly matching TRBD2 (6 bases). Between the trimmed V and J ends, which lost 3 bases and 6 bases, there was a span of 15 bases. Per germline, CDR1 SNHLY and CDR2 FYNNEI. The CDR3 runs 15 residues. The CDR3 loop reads CASSEFLGLSNEQFF. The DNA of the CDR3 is TGTGCCAGCAGTGAGTTTCTGGGACTTTCCAATGAGCAGTTCTTC.

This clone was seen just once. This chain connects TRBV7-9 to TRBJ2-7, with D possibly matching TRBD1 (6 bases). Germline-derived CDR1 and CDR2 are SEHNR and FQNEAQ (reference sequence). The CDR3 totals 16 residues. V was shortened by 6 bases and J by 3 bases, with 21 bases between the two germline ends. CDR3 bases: TGTGCCAGCAGTTCGAACAGGGAGTTTTCCCTCTACGAGCAGTACTTC. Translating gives CASSSNREFSLYEQYF.

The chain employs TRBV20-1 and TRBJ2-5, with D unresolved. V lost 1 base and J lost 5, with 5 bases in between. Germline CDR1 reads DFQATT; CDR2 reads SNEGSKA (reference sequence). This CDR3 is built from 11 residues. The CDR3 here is CSARVRETQYF. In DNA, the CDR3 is TGCAGTGCTAGAGTGAGGGAGACCCAGTACTTC.

The CDR3 here is CASSVVNFGYEQYF. CDR3 bases: TGTGCCAGCAGCGTAGTGAACTTCGGCTACGAGCAGTACTTC. The chain recombines TRBV9 with TRBJ2-7; the D is unclear. Germline V gene data show CDR1 as SGDLS and CDR2 as YYNGEE. The CDR3 loop spans 14 amino acids. Trimming removed 0 bases at V and 3 bases at J, with 10 bases between.

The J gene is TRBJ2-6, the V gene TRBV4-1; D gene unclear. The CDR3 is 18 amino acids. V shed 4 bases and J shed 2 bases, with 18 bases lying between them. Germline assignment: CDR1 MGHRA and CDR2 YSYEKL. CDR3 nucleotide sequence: TGCGCCAGCAGCCCGGCGGCTAGTATCGTCACTGGGGCCAACGTCCTGACTTTC. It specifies CASSPAASIVTGANVLTF.

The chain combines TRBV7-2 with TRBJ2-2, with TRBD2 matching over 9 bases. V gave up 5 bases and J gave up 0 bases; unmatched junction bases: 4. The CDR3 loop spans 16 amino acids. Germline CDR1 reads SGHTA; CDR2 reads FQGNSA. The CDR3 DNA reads TGTGCCAGCAGCCAAGGACTAGCGCCGAACACCGGGGAGCTGTTTTTT. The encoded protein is CASSQGLAPNTGELFF. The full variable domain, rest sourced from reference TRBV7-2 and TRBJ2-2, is GAGVSQSPSNKVTEKGKDVELRCDPISGHTALYWYRQSLGQGLEFLIYFQGNSAPDKSGLPSDRFSAERTGGSVSTLTIQRTQQEDSAVYLCASSQGLAPNTGELFFGEGSRLTVL.

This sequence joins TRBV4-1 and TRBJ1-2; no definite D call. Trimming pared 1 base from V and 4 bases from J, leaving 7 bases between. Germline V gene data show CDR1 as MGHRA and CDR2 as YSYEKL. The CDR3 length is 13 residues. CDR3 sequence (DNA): TGCGCCAGCAGCCAAGTACAGTCCTATGGCTACACCTTC. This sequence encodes CASSQVQSYGYTF.

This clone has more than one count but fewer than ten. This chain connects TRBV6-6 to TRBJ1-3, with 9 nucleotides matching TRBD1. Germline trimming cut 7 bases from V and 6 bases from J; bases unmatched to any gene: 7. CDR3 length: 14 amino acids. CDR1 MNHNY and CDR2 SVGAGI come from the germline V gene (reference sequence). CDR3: CASKTGTGSNTIYF. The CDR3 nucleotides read TGTGCCAGCAAAACCGGGACAGGGTCAAACACCATATATTTT.

CDR3 loop: CASSLRGTTEETQYF. CDR3 coding DNA: TGTGCCAGCAGCTTAAGAGGAACAACCGAAGAGACCCAGTACTTC. The V and J genes are TRBV7-2 and TRBJ2-5; D is uncertain. The CDR3 consists of 15 residues. V lost 2 bases, J lost 3 bases, and 13 bases lay in between. CDR1 and CDR2 (germline): SGHTA, FQGNSA.

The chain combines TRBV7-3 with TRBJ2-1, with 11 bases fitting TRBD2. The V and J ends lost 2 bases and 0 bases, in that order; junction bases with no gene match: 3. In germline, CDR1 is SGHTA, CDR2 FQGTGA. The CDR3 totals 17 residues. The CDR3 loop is CASSLDSGRASYNEQFF. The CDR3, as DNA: TGTGCCAGCAGCTTAGATAGCGGGAGGGCCTCCTACAATGAGCAGTTCTTC. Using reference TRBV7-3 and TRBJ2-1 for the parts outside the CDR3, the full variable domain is GAGVSQTPSNKVTEKGKYVELRCDPISGHTALYWYRQSLGQGPEFLIYFQGTGAADDSGLPNDRFFAVRPEGSVSTLKIQRTERGDSAVYLCASSLDSGRASYNEQFFGPGTRLTVL.

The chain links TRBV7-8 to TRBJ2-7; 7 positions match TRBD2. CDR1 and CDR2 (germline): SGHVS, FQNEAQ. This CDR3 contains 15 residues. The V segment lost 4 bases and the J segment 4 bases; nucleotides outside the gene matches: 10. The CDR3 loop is CASSSPGRETYEQYF. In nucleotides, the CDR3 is TGTGCCAGCAGCTCCCCGGGGCGGGAGACTTACGAGCAGTACTTC.

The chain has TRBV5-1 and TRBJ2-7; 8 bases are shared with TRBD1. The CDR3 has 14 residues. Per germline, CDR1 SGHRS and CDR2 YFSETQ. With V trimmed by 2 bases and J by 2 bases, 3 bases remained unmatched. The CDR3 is CASSFQGAPYEQYF. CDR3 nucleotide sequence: TGCGCCAGCAGCTTTCAGGGGGCCCCCTACGAGCAGTACTTC.

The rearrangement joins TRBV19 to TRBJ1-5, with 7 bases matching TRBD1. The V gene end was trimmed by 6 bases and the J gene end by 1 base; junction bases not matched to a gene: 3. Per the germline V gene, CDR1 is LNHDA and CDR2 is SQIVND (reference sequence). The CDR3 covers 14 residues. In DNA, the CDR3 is TGTGCCAGTAGAAGGGGGCCGAGCAATCAGCCCCAGCATTTT. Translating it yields CASRRGPSNQPQHF.

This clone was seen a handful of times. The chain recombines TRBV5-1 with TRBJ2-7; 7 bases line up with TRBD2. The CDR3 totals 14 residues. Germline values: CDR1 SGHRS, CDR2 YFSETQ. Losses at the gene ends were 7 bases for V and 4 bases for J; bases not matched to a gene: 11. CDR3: CASRTGRGTYEQYF. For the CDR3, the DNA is TGCGCCAGCCGTACTGGGAGGGGTACATACGAGCAGTACTTC.

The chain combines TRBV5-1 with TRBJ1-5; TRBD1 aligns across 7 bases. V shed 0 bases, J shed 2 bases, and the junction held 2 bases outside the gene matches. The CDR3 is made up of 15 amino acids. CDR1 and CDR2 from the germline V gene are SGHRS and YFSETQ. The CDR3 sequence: CASSLEGTGNQPQHF. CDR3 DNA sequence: TGCGCCAGCAGCTTGGAGGGGACAGGCAATCAGCCCCAGCATTTT.

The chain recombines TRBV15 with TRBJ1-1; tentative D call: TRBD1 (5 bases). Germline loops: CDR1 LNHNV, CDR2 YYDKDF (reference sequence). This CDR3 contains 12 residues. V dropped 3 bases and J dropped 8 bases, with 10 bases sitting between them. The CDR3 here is CATSREGREAFF. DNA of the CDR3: TGTGCCACCAGCAGGGAGGGGAGGGAAGCTTTCTTT.

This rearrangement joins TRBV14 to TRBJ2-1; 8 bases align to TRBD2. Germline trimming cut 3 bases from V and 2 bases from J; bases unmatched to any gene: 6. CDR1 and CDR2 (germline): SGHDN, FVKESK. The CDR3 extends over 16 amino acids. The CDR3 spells CASSHLAGRTYNEQFF. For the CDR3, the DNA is TGTGCCAGCAGCCACCTAGCGGGTAGGACCTACAATGAGCAGTTCTTC.

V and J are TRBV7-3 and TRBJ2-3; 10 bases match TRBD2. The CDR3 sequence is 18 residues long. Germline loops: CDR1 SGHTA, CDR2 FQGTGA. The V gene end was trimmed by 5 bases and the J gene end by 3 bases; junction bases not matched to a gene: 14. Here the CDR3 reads CASSLRRLAGVGTDTQYF. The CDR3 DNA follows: TGTGCCAGCAGCCTAAGGCGCCTAGCGGGAGTTGGGACAGATACGCAGTATTTT.

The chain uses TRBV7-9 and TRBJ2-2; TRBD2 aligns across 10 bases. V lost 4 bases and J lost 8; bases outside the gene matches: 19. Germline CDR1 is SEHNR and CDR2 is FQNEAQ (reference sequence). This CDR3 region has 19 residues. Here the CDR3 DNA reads TGTGCCAGCAGCTCCTCCAGCGGGAGGGCCGGTAATATTCCTGGGGAGCTGTTTTTT. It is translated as CASSSSSGRAGNIPGELFF.

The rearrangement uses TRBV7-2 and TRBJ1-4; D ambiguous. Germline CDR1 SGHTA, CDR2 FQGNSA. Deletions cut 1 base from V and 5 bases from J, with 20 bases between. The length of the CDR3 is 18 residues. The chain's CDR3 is CASSLGPVNYQMNEKLFF. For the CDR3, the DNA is TGTGCCAGCAGCTTAGGACCAGTCAACTACCAGATGAATGAAAAACTGTTTTTT.